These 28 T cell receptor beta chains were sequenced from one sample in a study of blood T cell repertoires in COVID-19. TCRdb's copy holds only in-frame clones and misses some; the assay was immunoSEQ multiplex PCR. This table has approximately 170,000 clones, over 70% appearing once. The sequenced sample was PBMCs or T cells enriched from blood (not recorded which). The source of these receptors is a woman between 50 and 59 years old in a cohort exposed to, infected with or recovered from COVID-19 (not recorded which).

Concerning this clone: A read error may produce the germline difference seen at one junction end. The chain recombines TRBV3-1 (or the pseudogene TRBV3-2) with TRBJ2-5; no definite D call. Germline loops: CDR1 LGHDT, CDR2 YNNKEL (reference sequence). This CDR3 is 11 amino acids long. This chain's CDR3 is CASSLEEAQYF. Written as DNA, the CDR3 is TGTGCCAGCAGCCTAGAAGAGGCCCAGTACTTC.

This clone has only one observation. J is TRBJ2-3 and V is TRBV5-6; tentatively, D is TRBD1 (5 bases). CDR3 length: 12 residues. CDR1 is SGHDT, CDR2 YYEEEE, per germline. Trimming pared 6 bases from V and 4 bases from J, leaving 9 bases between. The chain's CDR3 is CASTLGPDTQYF. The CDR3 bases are TGTGCCAGCACCCTGGGGCCAGATACGCAGTATTTT. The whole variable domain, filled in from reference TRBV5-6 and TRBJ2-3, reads DAGVTQSPTHLIKTRGQQVTLRCSPKSGHDTVSWYQQALGQGPQFIFQYYEEEERQRGNFPDRFSGHQFPNYSSELNVNALLLGDSALYLCASTLGPDTQYFGPGTRLTVL.

The CDR3 sequence: CAISETGLAGGTDTQYF. The DNA for the CDR3 is TGTGCCATCAGTGAAACGGGACTAGCGGGGGGCACAGATACGCAGTATTTT. The V call is TRBV10-3, the J call TRBJ2-3, with 14 nucleotides matching TRBD2. The length of the CDR3 is 17 residues. Germline CDR1 ENHRY, CDR2 SYGVKD. V shed 3 bases, J shed 1 base, and the junction held 3 bases outside the gene matches.

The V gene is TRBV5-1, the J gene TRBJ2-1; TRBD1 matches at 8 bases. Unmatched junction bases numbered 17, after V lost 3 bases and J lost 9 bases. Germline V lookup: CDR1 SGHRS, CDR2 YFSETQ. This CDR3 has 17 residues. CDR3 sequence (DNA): TGCGCCAGCAGCTCCCCTAACGACAGGGGCCCCTGGGGTGAGCAGTTCTTC. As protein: CASSSPNDRGPWGEQFF. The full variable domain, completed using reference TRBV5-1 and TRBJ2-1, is KAGVTQTPRYLIKTRGQQVTLSCSPISGHRSVSWYQQTPGQGLQFLFEYFSETQRNKGNFPGRFSGRQFSNSRSEMNVSTLELGDSALYLCASSSPNDRGPWGEQFFGPGTRLTVL.

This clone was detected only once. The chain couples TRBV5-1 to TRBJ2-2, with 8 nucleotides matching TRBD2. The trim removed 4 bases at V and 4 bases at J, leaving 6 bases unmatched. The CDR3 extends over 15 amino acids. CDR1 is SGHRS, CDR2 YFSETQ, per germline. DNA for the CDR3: TGCGCCAGCAGCCCCAGCGGGGGTGGCACCGGGGAGCTGTTTTTT. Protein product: CASSPSGGGTGELFF.

The chain's CDR3 is CASSKGLANTGELFF. The CDR3 DNA follows: TGTGCCAGTAGTAAGGGACTAGCGAACACCGGGGAGCTGTTTTTT. This chain connects TRBV19 to TRBJ2-2; 8 positions agree with TRBD2. The V and J ends lost 4 bases and 0 bases, in that order; junction bases with no gene match: 1. The CDR3 covers 15 residues. Germline V CDR1 and CDR2: LNHDA, SQIVND (reference sequence).

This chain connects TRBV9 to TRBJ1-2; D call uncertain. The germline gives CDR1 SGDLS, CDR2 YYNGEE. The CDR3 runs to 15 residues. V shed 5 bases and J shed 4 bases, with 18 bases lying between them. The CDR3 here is CASSLREKPSYGYTF. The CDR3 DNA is TGTGCCAGCAGTCTGAGGGAAAAACCTTCCTATGGCTACACCTTC.

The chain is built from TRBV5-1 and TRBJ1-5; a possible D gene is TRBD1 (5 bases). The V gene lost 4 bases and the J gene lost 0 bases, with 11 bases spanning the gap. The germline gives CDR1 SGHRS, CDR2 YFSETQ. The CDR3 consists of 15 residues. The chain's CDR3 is CASSLQGDSNQPQHF. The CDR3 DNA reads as TGCGCCAGCAGCCTCCAGGGTGATAGCAATCAGCCCCAGCATTTT.

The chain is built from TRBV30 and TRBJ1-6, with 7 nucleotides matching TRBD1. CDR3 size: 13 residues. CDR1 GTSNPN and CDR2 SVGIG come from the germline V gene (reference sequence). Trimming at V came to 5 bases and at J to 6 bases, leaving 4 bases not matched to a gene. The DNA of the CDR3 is TGTGCCTGGGCGACAGGGATTAATTCACCCCTCCACTTT. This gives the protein CAWATGINSPLHF.

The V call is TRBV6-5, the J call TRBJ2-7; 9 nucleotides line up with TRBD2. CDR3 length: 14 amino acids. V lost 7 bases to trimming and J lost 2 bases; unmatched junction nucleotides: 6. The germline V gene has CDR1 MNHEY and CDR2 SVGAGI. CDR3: CASMGIAGAYEQYF. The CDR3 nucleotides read TGTGCCAGCATGGGAATAGCGGGGGCCTACGAGCAGTACTTC.

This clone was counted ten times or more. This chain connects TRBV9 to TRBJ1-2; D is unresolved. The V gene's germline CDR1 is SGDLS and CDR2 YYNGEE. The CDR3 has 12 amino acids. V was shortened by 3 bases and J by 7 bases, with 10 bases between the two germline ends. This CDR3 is CASSAGDFGYTF. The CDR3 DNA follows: TGTGCCAGCAGCGCGGGAGACTTTGGCTACACCTTC.

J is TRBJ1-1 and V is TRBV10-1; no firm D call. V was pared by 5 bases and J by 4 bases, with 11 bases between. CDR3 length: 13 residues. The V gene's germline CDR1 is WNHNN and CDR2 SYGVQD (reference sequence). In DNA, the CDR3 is TGCGCCAGCAGTCTCGAGACGGGCACTGAAGCTTTCTTT. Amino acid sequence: CASSLETGTEAFF.

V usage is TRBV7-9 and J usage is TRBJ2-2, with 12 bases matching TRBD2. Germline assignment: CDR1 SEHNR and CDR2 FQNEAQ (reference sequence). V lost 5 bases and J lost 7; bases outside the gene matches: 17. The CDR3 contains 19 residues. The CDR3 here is CASSHPGLAGIGPLGELFF. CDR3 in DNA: TGTGCCAGCAGCCATCCGGGACTAGCGGGTATTGGCCCCCTCGGGGAGCTGTTTTTT.

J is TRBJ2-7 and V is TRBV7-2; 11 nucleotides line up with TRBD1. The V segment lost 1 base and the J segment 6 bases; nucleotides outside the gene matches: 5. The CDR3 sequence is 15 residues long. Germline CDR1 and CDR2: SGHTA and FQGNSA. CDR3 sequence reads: CASSLGGQGVTEQYF. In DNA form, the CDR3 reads TGTGCCAGCAGCTTAGGGGGACAGGGGGTCACCGAGCAGTACTTC. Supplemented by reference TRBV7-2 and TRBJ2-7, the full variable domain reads GAGVSQSPSNKVTEKGKDVELRCDPISGHTALYWYRQSLGQGLEFLIYFQGNSAPDKSGLPSDRFSAERTGGSVSTLTIQRTQQEDSAVYLCASSLGGQGVTEQYFGPGTRLTVT.

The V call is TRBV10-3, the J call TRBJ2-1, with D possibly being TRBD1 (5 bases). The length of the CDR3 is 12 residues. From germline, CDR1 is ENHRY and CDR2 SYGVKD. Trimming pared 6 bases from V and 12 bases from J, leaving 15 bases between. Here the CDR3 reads CAIRGDSVGQFF. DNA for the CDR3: TGTGCCATCAGGGGCGACAGCGTGGGGCAGTTCTTC.

DNA of the CDR3: TGTGCCAGCAGTTCCCTGGACAGGGTAGCTTTCTTT. Its protein is CASSSLDRVAFF. The chain uses TRBV27 and TRBJ1-1, with 8 nucleotides matching TRBD1. The CDR3 has 12 amino acids. Trimming cost V 4 bases and J 10 bases; bases outside gene matches: 5. In germline, CDR1 is MNHEY, CDR2 SMNVEV (reference sequence).

CDR3 residues: CASSGRQGRAYGYTF. The CDR3 nucleotides read TGTGCCAGCAGCGGGAGACAGGGGAGGGCCTATGGCTACACCTTC. The chain is built from TRBV14 and TRBJ1-2; 8 bases agree with TRBD1. J gave up 4 bases and V 5 bases, and 9 bases lay outside the gene matches. Looked up from germline, CDR1 is SGHDN and CDR2 is FVKESK. CDR3 size: 15 residues.

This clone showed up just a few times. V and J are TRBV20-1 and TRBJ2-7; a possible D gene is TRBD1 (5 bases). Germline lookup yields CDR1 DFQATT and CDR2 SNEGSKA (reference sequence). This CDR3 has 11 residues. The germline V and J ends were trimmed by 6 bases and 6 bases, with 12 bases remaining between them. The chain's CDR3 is CSALRQSEQYF. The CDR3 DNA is TGCAGTGCCTTACGACAGTCCGAGCAGTACTTC.

The DNA for the CDR3 is TGTGCCAGCAGCCCCACCAGAAACCAGCCCCAGCATTTT. Its translation is CASSPTRNQPQHF. This chain connects TRBV11-2 to TRBJ1-5, with unresolved D. CDR1 SGHAT and CDR2 FQNNGV come from the germline V gene. Trimming shortened V by 5 bases and J by 7 bases, and 12 bases separated the two germline ends. This CDR3 contains 13 residues.

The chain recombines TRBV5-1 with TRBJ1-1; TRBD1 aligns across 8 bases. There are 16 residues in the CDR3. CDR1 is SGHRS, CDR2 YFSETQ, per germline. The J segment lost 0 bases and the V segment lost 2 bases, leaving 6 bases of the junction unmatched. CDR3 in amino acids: CASSFTGQVMNTEAFF. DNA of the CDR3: TGCGCCAGCAGCTTTACGGGACAGGTTATGAACACTGAAGCTTTCTTT.

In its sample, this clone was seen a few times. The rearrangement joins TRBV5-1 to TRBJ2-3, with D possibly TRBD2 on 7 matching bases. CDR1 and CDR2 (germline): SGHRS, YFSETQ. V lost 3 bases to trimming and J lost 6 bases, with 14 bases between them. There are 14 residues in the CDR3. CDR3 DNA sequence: TGCGCCAGCAGCTGGGAGGGGGAAGCTGATACGCAGTATTTT. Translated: CASSWEGEADTQYF. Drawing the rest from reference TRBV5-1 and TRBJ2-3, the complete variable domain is KAGVTQTPRYLIKTRGQQVTLSCSPISGHRSVSWYQQTPGQGLQFLFEYFSETQRNKGNFPGRFSGRQFSNSRSEMNVSTLELGDSALYLCASSWEGEADTQYFGPGTRLTVL.

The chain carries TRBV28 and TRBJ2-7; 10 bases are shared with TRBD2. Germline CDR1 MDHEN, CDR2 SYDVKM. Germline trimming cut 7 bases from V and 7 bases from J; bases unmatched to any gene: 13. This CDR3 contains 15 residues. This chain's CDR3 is CASTNLDSGGKEQYF. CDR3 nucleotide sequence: TGTGCCAGCACTAATCTTGATAGCGGGGGGAAAGAGCAGTACTTC. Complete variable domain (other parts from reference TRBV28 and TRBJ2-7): DVKVTQSSRYLVKRTGEKVFLECVQDMDHENMFWYRQDPGLGLRLIYFSYDVKMKEKGDIPEGYSVSREKKERFSLILESASTNQTSMYLCASTNLDSGGKEQYFGPGTRLTVT.

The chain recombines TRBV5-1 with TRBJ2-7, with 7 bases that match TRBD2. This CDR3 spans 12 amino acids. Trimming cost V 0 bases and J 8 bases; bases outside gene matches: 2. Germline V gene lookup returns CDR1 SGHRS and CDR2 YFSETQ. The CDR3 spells CASSLERDQQYF. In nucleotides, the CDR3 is TGCGCCAGCAGCTTGGAGCGGGATCAGCAGTACTTC.

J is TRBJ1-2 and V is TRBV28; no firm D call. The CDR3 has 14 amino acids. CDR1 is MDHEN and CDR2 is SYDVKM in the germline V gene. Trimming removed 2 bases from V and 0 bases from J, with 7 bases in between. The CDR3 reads CASSLILPNYGYTF. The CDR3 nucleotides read TGTGCCAGCAGTTTAATTCTACCTAACTATGGCTACACCTTC.

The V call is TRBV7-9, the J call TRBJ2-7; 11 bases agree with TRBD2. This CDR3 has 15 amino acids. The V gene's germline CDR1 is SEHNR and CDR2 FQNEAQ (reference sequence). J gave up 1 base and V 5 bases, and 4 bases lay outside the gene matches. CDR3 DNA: TGTGCCAGCAGCAATAGCGGGGGGGCGTCCTACGAGCAGTACTTC. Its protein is CASSNSGGASYEQYF.

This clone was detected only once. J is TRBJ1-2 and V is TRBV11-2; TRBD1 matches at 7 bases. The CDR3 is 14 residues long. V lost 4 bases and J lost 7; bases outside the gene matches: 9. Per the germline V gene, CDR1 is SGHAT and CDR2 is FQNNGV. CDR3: CASSSTGTASGYTF. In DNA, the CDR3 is TGTGCCAGCAGCTCAACCGGGACAGCCTCTGGCTACACCTTC.

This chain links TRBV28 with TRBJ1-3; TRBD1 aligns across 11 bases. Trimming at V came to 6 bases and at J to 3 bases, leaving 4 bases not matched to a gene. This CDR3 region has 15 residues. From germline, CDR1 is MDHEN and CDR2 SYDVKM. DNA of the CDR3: TGTGCCAGCAGCCCCGGGACAGGGGGTGGAAACACCATATATTTT. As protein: CASSPGTGGGNTIYF.

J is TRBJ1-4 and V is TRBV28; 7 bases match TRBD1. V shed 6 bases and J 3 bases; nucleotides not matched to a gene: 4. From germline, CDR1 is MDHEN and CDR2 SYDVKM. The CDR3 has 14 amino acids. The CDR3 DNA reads TGTGCCAGCAGCCAACAGGGGTCTAATGAAAAACTGTTTTTT. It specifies CASSQQGSNEKLFF.